The T cell receptor (beta chain) under discussion was sequenced for a study of T cells in Graves' hyperthyroidism and ophthalmopathy. Study-level points and caveats: Expanded thyroid clonotypes (above 0.001) were mostly also found in blood. Onset of ophthalmopathy came a median around 7.1 months after the model predicted it.

Germline V gene sequence: CDR1 SGHRS, CDR2 YFSETQ. The CDR3 covers 16 residues. Trimming pared 0 bases from V and 6 bases from J, leaving 18 bases between. The diagnoses drew upon clinical symptoms, serum thyroxine and TRAb, thyroid ultrasound and orbital computed tomography. Isolation of PBMCs was performed on about 10 ml fresh peripheral blood. Amplification of TCR beta CDR3 regions was performed using RNA transcripts as template. First-round RT-PCR of the TCR CDR3 relied on the HTBI primer set. TCRdb reanalysed the multiplex PCR reads using MiXCR and keeps one entry per CDR3 protein. The sample records about 560,000 distinct CDR3 sequences, 14% being singletons. This clonotype was seen at least ten times. Its matching antigen is unknown.

Material: blood. The clonotype originates from a woman aged 40 to 50 with Graves' hyperthyroidism. The chain uses TRBV5-1 and TRBJ1-1, with D possibly matching TRBD1 (6 bases). The CDR3 reads CASSLGQDFIRPEAFF. The CDR3 DNA is TGCGCCAGCAGCTTGGGACAGGACTTCATTCGGCCTGAAGCTTTCTTT.